What follows are 5 T cell receptor beta chains derived from one specimen sequenced in a study of CD8+ T cells in alopecia areata. RNA, once extracted, was reverse transcribed into cDNA for use as the sequencing template. Repertoires were generated with immunoSEQ multiplex PCR, while TCRdb's copy carries only in-frame clones and drops some. The sample consists of more than 75,000 clones, less than 50% of them appearing once. Sequencing was carried out using CD4+ T cells sorted from blood. These TCRs come from a human donor with alopecia areata.

This chain joins TRBV4-3 and TRBJ2-3, with D uncertain. Germline-derived CDR1 and CDR2 are LGHNA and YSLEER. V shed 4 bases and J shed 6 bases, with 11 bases lying between them. The CDR3 totals 13 residues. CDR3 sequence (DNA): TGCGCCAGCAGCCGCCATCGAAGGGATACGCAGTATTTT. Protein sequence: CASSRHRRDTQYF.

This clone showed up just a few times. The chain has TRBV29-1 and TRBJ2-7; TRBD1 matches at 9 bases. The CDR3 spans 12 residues. Germline CDR1 SQVTM, CDR2 ANQGSEA. V dropped 6 bases and J dropped 5; count of bases not matched to a gene: 5. CDR3 in amino acids: CSVGQGHDEQYF. CDR3 coding DNA: TGCAGCGTGGGACAGGGTCATGACGAGCAGTACTTC.

The CDR3 loop is CASSYEPQAAFF. The CDR3 DNA reads as TGTGCCAGCAGTTACGAGCCGCAGGCCGCTTTCTTT. The chain employs TRBV2 and TRBJ1-1, with D hard to call. The germline CDR1 and CDR2 sequences are SNHLY and FYNNEI. CDR3 length: 12 residues. The ends were cut back, 5 bases at V and 11 bases at J, with 15 bases in the middle.

The chain uses TRBV10-3 and TRBJ1-1, with D maybe TRBD1 (6 bases). V was pared by 6 bases and J by 1 base, with 12 bases between. Germline assignment: CDR1 ENHRY and CDR2 SYGVKD. This CDR3 has 14 amino acids. This CDR3 reads CAIRNGTTNTEAFF. CDR3 DNA sequence: TGTGCCATCAGGAACGGGACAACGAACACTGAAGCTTTCTTT.

This sequence joins TRBV28 and TRBJ2-1, with D maybe TRBD1 (6 bases). This CDR3 spans 14 amino acids. Germline CDR1 MDHEN, CDR2 SYDVKM. V was clipped by 3 bases and J by 3 bases, with 9 bases between them. CDR3 in amino acids: CASSFMDSYNEQFF. The CDR3 DNA is TGTGCCAGCAGTTTCATGGACAGCTACAATGAGCAGTTCTTC.